The next 21 T cell receptor beta chains were all read from a single sample in a study of vaccination and CD4 T cells after COVID-19. The antigens of these receptors remain unknown. The Oncomine TCR Beta short-read assay sequenced DNA from cultured CD4+ T cells. TCRdb ran MiXCR on the PCR reads and lists one entry per CDR3 protein. Among about 23,000 distinct CDR3 sequences listed, about 40% were seen once. Indicated time point: late sampling 161 to 241 days after vaccination in a few convalescent patients. Treatment defined: roughly 10-day PBMC culture with coronavirus spike peptide pools or control peptides (ViraFEST assay). Specimen: CD4+ T cells from blood, cultured in vitro, collected about 7 months after SARS-CoV-2 vaccination. These TCRs come from a human donor who had recovered from COVID-19.

The genes are TRBV28 and TRBJ2-7; 13 bases map to TRBD2. The CDR3 contains 16 residues. Looked up from germline, CDR1 is MDHEN and CDR2 is SYDVKM. V gave up 5 bases and J gave up 5 bases; unmatched junction bases: 9. CDR3 amino acids: CASSTLTSGRADEQYF. The DNA for the CDR3 is TGTGCCAGCAGTACTTTAACTAGCGGGAGGGCCGACGAGCAGTACTTC.

This clonotype is categorized as medium-sized (0.01 to 0.1%). V usage is TRBV7-2 and J usage is TRBJ2-5, with 7 bases aligning to TRBD1. The CDR3 totals 13 residues. The V gene's germline CDR1 is SGHTA and CDR2 FQGNSA. Losses at the gene ends were 4 bases for V and 3 bases for J; bases not matched to a gene: 2. In nucleotides, the CDR3 is TGTGCCAGCAGCTCCGGGACAGAAGAGACCCAGTACTTC. Translation: CASSSGTEETQYF. Using reference TRBV7-2 and TRBJ2-5 for the parts outside the CDR3, the full variable domain is GAGVSQSPSNKVTEKGKDVELRCDPISGHTALYWYRQSLGQGLEFLIYFQGNSAPDKSGLPSDRFSAERTGGSVSTLTIQRTQQEDSAVYLCASSSGTEETQYFGPGTRLLVL.

The chain uses TRBV20-1 and TRBJ2-2, with unresolved D. V dropped 2 bases and J dropped 3 bases, with 10 bases sitting between them. The CDR3 is 14 amino acids. Germline V gene sequence: CDR1 DFQATT, CDR2 SNEGSKA (reference sequence). This CDR3 reads CSARPNKHTGELFF. CDR3 nucleotides: TGCAGTGCTAGACCGAACAAACACACCGGGGAGCTGTTTTTT.

This clonotype has only a few counts. This sequence joins TRBV7-2 and TRBJ2-1; possibly TRBD2 for D (5 bases). Germline CDR1 SGHTA, CDR2 FQGNSA. V lost 5 bases and J 4 bases, leaving 9 bases between the germline ends. This CDR3 has 13 residues. The CDR3 nucleotides read TGTGCCAGCAGCGGGAGTGTGTACAATGAGCAGTTCTTC. It codes for CASSGSVYNEQFF.

CDR3 sequence reads: CASSKGQGRETQYF. The CDR3, as DNA: TGTGCCAGCAGCAAGGGACAGGGTCGCGAGACCCAGTACTTC. The chain uses TRBV11-2 and TRBJ2-5, with 9 nucleotides matching TRBD1. V lost 5 bases to trimming and J lost 5 bases; unmatched junction nucleotides: 6. Germline values: CDR1 SGHAT, CDR2 FQNNGV. This CDR3 comprises 14 residues.

This clonotype was found a few times. This sequence joins TRBV7-6 and TRBJ1-1; TRBD1 might be the D (6 bases). Looked up from germline, CDR1 is SGHVS and CDR2 is FNYEAQ. This CDR3 spans 12 amino acids. The germline V and J ends were trimmed by 6 bases and 3 bases, with 8 bases remaining between them. The CDR3 sequence: CASSEGDTEAFF. The CDR3 DNA follows: TGTGCCAGCAGTGAGGGGGACACTGAAGCTTTCTTT.

The rearrangement uses TRBV27 and TRBJ2-3, with D tentatively TRBD2 (6 bases). Germline loops: CDR1 MNHEY, CDR2 SMNVEV (reference sequence). V was pared by 11 bases and J by 0 bases, with 12 bases between. The CDR3 is 13 residues long. In nucleotides, the CDR3 is TGTGCCTCTCGCGGGGTTAGCACAGATACGCAGTATTTT. Its protein product is CASRGVSTDTQYF.

V and J are TRBV14 and TRBJ1-1; D is unresolved. This CDR3 is 13 amino acids long. Germline V gene sequence: CDR1 SGHDN, CDR2 FVKESK. V was shortened by 6 bases and J by 5 bases, with 13 bases between the two germline ends. The CDR3 region is CASSTTAGTEAFF. CDR3 bases: TGTGCCAGCAGTACCACGGCCGGGACTGAAGCTTTCTTT.

This sequence joins TRBV19 and TRBJ2-1, with D unclear. Germline-derived CDR1 and CDR2 are LNHDA and SQIVND (reference sequence). The V end was cut by 2 bases, the J end by 2 bases, with 10 bases between. The CDR3 has 15 amino acids. For the CDR3, the DNA is TGTGCCAGTAGTATAACCCCTACTACCTACAATGAGCAGTTCTTC. Protein: CASSITPTTYNEQFF. Based on the CDR3 plus reference TRBV19 and TRBJ2-1, the full variable domain is DGGITQSPKYLFRKEGQNVTLSCEQNLNHDAMYWYRQDPGQGLRLIYYSQIVNDFQKGDIAEGYSVSREKKESFPLTVTSAQKNPTAFYLCASSITPTTYNEQFFGPGTRLTVL.

V and J are TRBV19 and TRBJ2-5, with TRBD2 matching 10 bases. Germline V gene data show CDR1 as LNHDA and CDR2 as SQIVND (reference sequence). This CDR3 is 16 amino acids long. Trimming removed 3 bases from V and 5 bases from J; junction bases left unmatched: 9. The CDR3 coding sequence is TGTGCCAGTAGTATCCCTAGCGGGAGAGGAAGGGAGACCCAGTACTTC. This gives the protein CASSIPSGRGRETQYF. Looking up the rest from reference TRBV19 and TRBJ2-5 gives the full variable domain: DGGITQSPKYLFRKEGQNVTLSCEQNLNHDAMYWYRQDPGQGLRLIYYSQIVNDFQKGDIAEGYSVSREKKESFPLTVTSAQKNPTAFYLCASSIPSGRGRETQYFGPGTRLLVL.

This clonotype has only a few counts. The gene calls are TRBV7-6 and TRBJ2-2; 10 bases align to TRBD2. Trimming at V came to 3 bases and at J to 6 bases, leaving 4 bases not matched to a gene. This CDR3 comprises 15 residues. Germline V gene lookup returns CDR1 SGHVS and CDR2 FNYEAQ. The DNA of the CDR3 is TGTGCCAGCAGCTTGGGCCTAGCGGGAGCCGGGGAGCTGTTTTTT. It is translated as CASSLGLAGAGELFF.

There are a few counts of this clonotype. Compared with germline, one end of the junction differs, possibly owing to a read error. The chain uses TRBV7-7 and TRBJ2-1; weak D call: TRBD2 (6 bases). This CDR3 is 14 amino acids long. Germline-derived CDR1 and CDR2 are SSHAT and FNYEAQ (reference sequence). The DNA of the CDR3 is TGTGCTAGCAGCTTAGGCGGGAATCTAGATGAGCAGTTCTTC. This translates into CASSLGGNLDEQFF.

The chain links TRBV6-1 to TRBJ2-6; D ambiguous. V lost 3 bases and J lost 0, with 6 bases in between. This CDR3 contains 15 residues. Germline loops: CDR1 MNHNS, CDR2 SASEGT. This CDR3 is CASSDDASGANVLTF. Here the CDR3 DNA reads TGTGCCAGCAGTGACGACGCCTCTGGGGCCAACGTCCTGACTTTC.

The chain uses TRBV7-2 and TRBJ2-5; 8 bases are a match to TRBD1. V was clipped by 5 bases and J by 7 bases; unmatched bases: 9. The CDR3 length is 14 residues. The germline V gene has CDR1 SGHTA and CDR2 FQGNSA. The CDR3 region is CASSTRTGTGTQYF. Here the CDR3 DNA reads TGTGCCAGCAGCACCAGGACAGGGACAGGGACCCAGTACTTC.

This chain connects TRBV15 to TRBJ2-7; 7 bases are shared with TRBD2. The germline CDR1 and CDR2 sequences are LNHNV and YYDKDF (reference sequence). V lost 2 bases to trimming and J lost 4 bases; unmatched junction nucleotides: 8. This CDR3 contains 15 residues. The CDR3 DNA reads TGTGCCACCAGCAGACTAAGCGGGACTTATTACGAGCAGTACTTC. This codes for CATSRLSGTYYEQYF.

The chain employs TRBV20-1 and TRBJ2-1; no clear D. CDR3 length equals 12 residues. The V end lost 5 bases, the J end lost 5 bases, and 10 bases lay between the germline ends. Germline-derived CDR1 and CDR2 are DFQATT and SNEGSKA (reference sequence). The CDR3 is CSARSGNNEQFF. Written as DNA, the CDR3 is TGCAGTGCTCGGTCTGGCAACAATGAGCAGTTCTTC.

The chain links TRBV25-1 to TRBJ2-1, with D unclear. This CDR3 contains 14 residues. CDR1 is MGHDK, CDR2 SYGVNS, per germline. The ends were cut back, 3 bases at V and 8 bases at J, with 14 bases in the middle. In nucleotides, the CDR3 is TGTGCCAGCAGTGACCCATCCCTGGCGGATGAGCAGTTCTTC. Translation gives CASSDPSLADEQFF.

This clonotype has only one observation. The chain employs TRBV19 and TRBJ2-6; D might be TRBD2 (5 bases). The germline CDR1 and CDR2 sequences are LNHDA and SQIVND (reference sequence). CDR3 size: 13 residues. Trimming stripped 6 bases from V and 6 bases from J, with 9 bases between. The CDR3 spells CASRTREANVLTF. CDR3 DNA sequence: TGTGCCAGTAGGACCCGGGAGGCCAACGTCCTGACTTTC.

This clonotype was seen a handful of times. The chain uses TRBV10-1 and TRBJ1-5; the D is unclear. Germline CDR1 reads WNHNN; CDR2 reads SYGVQD (reference sequence). Trimming pared 5 bases from V and 1 base from J, leaving 6 bases between. This CDR3 has 13 amino acids. CDR3 nucleotides: TGCGCCAGCAGTTTGGACAGCAATCAGCCCCAGCATTTT. This codes for CASSLDSNQPQHF.

The gene calls are TRBV6-1 and TRBJ2-1; 9 nucleotides match TRBD2. The germline CDR1 and CDR2 sequences are MNHNS and SASEGT. CDR3 length: 15 residues. Trimming at V came to 6 bases and at J to 6 bases, leaving 9 bases not matched to a gene. As DNA, the CDR3 is TGTGCCAGCAGAGAACCGGGACTAGCAAGCAATGAGCAGTTCTTC. This encodes CASREPGLASNEQFF.

This clonotype was detected only a few times. The chain carries TRBV6-5 and TRBJ1-1; D is undetermined. Between the trimmed V and J ends, which lost 3 bases and 4 bases, there was a span of 6 bases. Germline CDR1 reads MNHEY; CDR2 reads SVGAGI. The CDR3 runs 12 residues. The CDR3 sequence is CASSYYGTEAFF. CDR3 sequence (DNA): TGTGCCAGCAGTTATTATGGCACTGAAGCTTTCTTT.